This T cell receptor (beta chain) was captured by sequencing in a study of CD8+CD57+ T cells in acquired aplastic anemia. Both TCR beta VDJ combination and CDR3 sequence profiling were carried out. Genomic DNA was the template for this profiling. TCRdb ran MiXCR on the reads and lists one entry per CDR3 protein. The sample holds around 120,000 distinct CDR3 sequences; approximately 36% are singletons and the top ten take over 2%. Before being chosen for sequencing, patients had shown CD8+CD57+ cell expansion by flow cytometry. This clonotype was detected a few times. Sequencing was done on a sample of sorted CD4+, CD8+, or CD8+CD57+ T cells (not recorded which) from PBMCs. This TCR came from a human donor with aplastic anemia.

CDR3 sequence: CASSLLRSSGRNSGANVLTF. The CDR3 DNA is TGTGCCAGTAGTCTACTCCGTTCCTCGGGACGAAACTCTGGGGCCAACGTCCTGACTTTC. The V gene is TRBV19, the J gene TRBJ2-6, with D perhaps TRBD1 or TRBD2 (5 bases each). V lost 5 bases to trimming and J lost 0 bases, with 23 bases between them. Germline CDR1 is LNHDA and CDR2 is SQIVND (reference sequence). The CDR3 runs to 20 residues.